The 16 T cell receptor beta chains given below trace back to one sample, sequenced in a study of T cells in Graves' hyperthyroidism and ophthalmopathy. Researchers amplified the TCR beta CDR3 regions from RNA transcripts. HTBI primers were the set used in a first-round RT-PCR of the TCR CDR3. TCRdb reanalysed the multiplex PCR reads using MiXCR and keeps one entry per CDR3 protein. The sample lists about 720,000 distinct CDR3 sequences, about a sixth seen once, with approximately 8.4% in the top ten. Source material: blood. The receptors shown here come from a man younger than 30 with Graves' hyperthyroidism.

This clonotype was counted many times. The chain joins TRBV6-1 to TRBJ2-1, with TRBD2 matching over 7 bases. The J segment lost 8 bases and the V segment lost 1 base, leaving 5 bases of the junction unmatched. The CDR3 totals 14 residues. Germline CDR1 reads MNHNS; CDR2 reads SASEGT. CDR3 sequence: CASSEGWEGDEQFF. The CDR3 DNA follows: TGTGCCAGCAGTGAAGGCTGGGAGGGCGATGAGCAGTTCTTC.

This clonotype was detected ten times or more. The chain has TRBV6-1 and TRBJ2-7, with a weak D call TRBD1 (5 bases). Germline V lookup: CDR1 MNHNS, CDR2 SASEGT. V was pared by 2 bases and J by 0 bases, with 8 bases between. This CDR3 is built from 14 residues. The CDR3 DNA sequence: TGTGCCAGCAGTGAAAGACAGCTCTCCTACGAGCAGTACTTC. Amino acid sequence: CASSERQLSYEQYF.

This clonotype was detected ten times or more. The chain joins TRBV20-1 to TRBJ2-7, with D possibly being TRBD2 (6 bases). Germline assignment: CDR1 DFQATT and CDR2 SNEGSKA (reference sequence). The CDR3 runs to 13 residues. With 5 bases removed from V and 3 bases from J, the gap between germline ends came to 14 bases. CDR3 residues: CSAGPGAVYEQYF. The CDR3 DNA follows: TGCAGTGCTGGGCCGGGAGCGGTCTACGAGCAGTACTTC.

The V call is TRBV5-1, the J call TRBJ2-3; 8 nucleotides align to TRBD2. Germline CDR1 reads SGHRS; CDR2 reads YFSETQ. J was trimmed by 1 base and V by 7 bases; bases with no gene match: 5. The CDR3 contains 14 residues. The CDR3 sequence is CASGQTSGTDTQYF. DNA of the CDR3: TGCGCCAGCGGACAGACTAGCGGCACAGATACGCAGTATTTT.

The CDR3 DNA sequence: TGTGCCAGCAGCCTTAGTGGGGGTAATGAAAAACTGTTTTTT. This codes for CASSLSGGNEKLFF. The genes are TRBV9 and TRBJ1-4; D may be TRBD1 (5 bases). Germline V gene lookup returns CDR1 SGDLS and CDR2 YYNGEE. The CDR3 sequence is 14 residues long. V shed 4 bases and J shed 4 bases, with 11 bases lying between them.

This clonotype was picked up a small number of times. CDR3 nucleotides: TGTGCCAGCAGGGTGGACGCCCTAGCTTTCTTT. Amino acids: CASRVDALAFF. The rearrangement links TRBV6-1 to TRBJ1-1; no definite D call. Germline V gene sequence: CDR1 MNHNS, CDR2 SASEGT. With 6 bases removed from V and 10 bases from J, the gap between germline ends came to 12 bases. The CDR3 is 11 amino acids.

This clonotype was seen a handful of times. This chain uses TRBV6-6 with TRBJ1-2; D is unresolved. This CDR3 has 12 amino acids. Germline V CDR1 and CDR2: MNHNY, SVGAGI (reference sequence). Trimming took off 0 bases at V and 10 bases at J, with 9 bases between the two ends. The CDR3 sequence is CASSYSTDNYTF. CDR3 nucleotides: TGTGCCAGCAGTTACTCGACGGATAACTACACCTTC.

V gene TRBV3-1 combines with J gene TRBJ1-3; no reliable D call. CDR1 is LGHDT, CDR2 YNNKEL, per germline (reference sequence). Trimming left V 4 bases short and J 4 bases short, with 11 bases between. This CDR3 spans 14 amino acids. CDR3 bases: TGTGCCAGCAGCCCGCGGGCATCAGGAAACACCATATATTTT. Residues: CASSPRASGNTIYF.

The rearrangement links TRBV27 to TRBJ2-7; either TRBD1 or TRBD2 may fit D (5 bases each). The CDR3 has 16 amino acids. Deletions cut 5 bases from V and 7 bases from J, with 24 bases between. CDR1 MNHEY and CDR2 SMNVEV come from the germline V gene (reference sequence). The CDR3 DNA reads TGTGCCAGCAGTCAAGCGACAGCCCCGGGGTATGATGAGCAGTACTTC. Protein product: CASSQATAPGYDEQYF.

The chain recombines TRBV20-1 with TRBJ2-1; unclear D gene. The CDR3 spans 10 residues. The V gene's germline CDR1 is DFQATT and CDR2 SNEGSKA (reference sequence). V gave up 6 bases and J gave up 8 bases, with 8 bases separating them. The CDR3 DNA sequence: TGCAGTGCCGACGGTCATGAGCAGTTCTTC. Its translation: CSADGHEQFF.

This clonotype was detected many times. This chain uses TRBV27 with TRBJ1-2; D is possibly TRBD1 (5 bases). The CDR3 extends over 13 amino acids. The germline V gene encodes CDR1 MNHEY and CDR2 SMNVEV (reference sequence). Trimming removed 5 bases at V and 1 base at J, with 8 bases between. The CDR3 here is CASSVTVNYGYTF. CDR3 DNA sequence: TGTGCCAGCAGTGTGACAGTTAACTATGGCTACACCTTC.

This clonotype was counted only a few times. The chain is built from TRBV7-8 and TRBJ2-5; maybe TRBD2 (6 bases). This CDR3 has 17 amino acids. The germline V and J ends were trimmed by 5 bases and 4 bases, with 23 bases remaining between them. CDR1 and CDR2 (germline): SGHVS, FQNEAQ. CDR3 bases: TGTGCCAGCAGCACCCCTCTCGGGGCGGGAATAAGAGAGACCCAGTACTTC. It encodes CASSTPLGAGIRETQYF.

This clonotype was seen at least ten times. The rearrangement uses TRBV12-3 or TRBV12-4 and TRBJ2-3; TRBD1 matches at 8 bases. V gave up 3 bases and J gave up 0 bases; unmatched junction bases: 11. The CDR3 spans 18 residues. CDR3 sequence: CASSLQTGDFLSTDTQYF. CDR3 bases: TGTGCCAGCAGTTTGCAGACAGGGGATTTTCTTAGCACAGATACGCAGTATTTT.

This rearrangement joins TRBV7-2 to TRBJ1-5; TRBD1 is a possible D gene (6 bases). The ends were cut back, 5 bases at V and 9 bases at J, with 14 bases in the middle. This CDR3 has 13 amino acids. CDR1 and CDR2 (germline): SGHTA, FQGNSA. The CDR3 region is CASSLPGASPQHF. The CDR3 DNA reads TGTGCCAGCAGCCTTCCGGGGGCGTCGCCCCAGCATTTT. Looking up the rest from reference TRBV7-2 and TRBJ1-5 gives the full variable domain: GAGVSQSPSNKVTEKGKDVELRCDPISGHTALYWYRQSLGQGLEFLIYFQGNSAPDKSGLPSDRFSAERTGGSVSTLTIQRTQQEDSAVYLCASSLPGASPQHFGDGTRLSIL.

V usage is TRBV18 and J usage is TRBJ1-6, with a possible D match to TRBD1 (5 bases). V lost 10 bases and J 4 bases, leaving 11 bases between the germline ends. Germline V gene sequence: CDR1 KGHSH, CDR2 LQKENI. The CDR3 has 13 residues. CDR3 protein: CATAPGYNSPLHF. The CDR3 region has the DNA TGTGCCACCGCTCCAGGGTATAATTCACCCCTCCACTTT.

The chain uses TRBV5-4 and TRBJ2-1; no definite D call. The CDR3 runs 12 residues. V gave up 3 bases and J gave up 6 bases, with 7 bases separating them. Germline CDR1 reads SGHNT; CDR2 reads YYREEE (reference sequence). The DNA of the CDR3 is TGTGCCAGCAGCTCCACACTCAATGAGCAGTTCTTC. The encoded protein is CASSSTLNEQFF.